Listed below are T cell receptor beta chains from one sample, sequenced in a study of response to subunit inactivated influenza vaccine. TCRdb analysed the RT-PCR reads with MiXCR anew, one entry per CDR3 protein. Of 860,000 or so distinct CDR3 sequences listed, about 20% are singletons. The specimen comprised PBMCs from blood, sampled 5 days after vaccination. The receptors derive from a man in his fifties or sixties who received an inactivated influenza vaccine. CDR3s include the opening cysteine and the closing phenylalanine or tryptophan. A D gene is named only where the DNA matches it firmly. Some rows mark clone size as missing; the rest say once, few, many or name a class of expanded clone.

v_call	j_call	d_call	clone_size	cdr3_aa	cdr3_nt
TRBV6-2/TRBV6-3	TRBJ2-7	TRBD1	.	CASSYGTLRGRSSYEQYF	TGTGCCAGCAGTTACGGGACGTTGAGGGGGCGTAGCTCCTACGAGCAGTACTTC
TRBV12-3/TRBV12-4	TRBJ1-1	TRBD1	few	CASRSGTGMNTEAFF	TGTGCCAGCAGAAGCGGGACAGGGATGAACACTGAAGCTTTCTTT
TRBV11-2	TRBJ2-7	.	.	CASSLGPNRAFDEQYF	TGTGCCAGCAGCTTAGGCCCTAACAGGGCATTTGACGAGCAGTACTTC
TRBV28	TRBJ2-7	TRBD2	.	CASSLYAGGTYEQYF	TGTGCCAGCAGTTTATATGCGGGGGGGACCTACGAGCAGTACTTC
TRBV29-1	TRBJ2-1	TRBD1	many	CSVEKGASGNEQFF	TGCAGCGTTGAAAAGGGGGCGTCGGGGAATGAGCAGTTCTTC
TRBV29-1	TRBJ2-2	.	.	CSVSYREVTGELFF	TGCAGCGTATCTTACAGGGAGGTCACCGGGGAGCTGTTTTTT
TRBV9	TRBJ2-1	.	many	CASSVGSGPYNEQFF	TGTGCCAGCAGCGTAGGTTCAGGGCCTTACAATGAGCAGTTCTTC
TRBV28	TRBJ2-5	.	few	CASRFLDRAMGTQYF	TGTGCCAGCAGGTTTTTAGACCGGGCCATGGGGACCCAGTACTTC
TRBV4-3	TRBJ2-1	TRBD2	few	CASSQDLGLAGGYEQFF	TGCGCCAGCAGCCAAGATCTCGGACTAGCGGGAGGGTATGAGCAGTTCTTC
TRBV7-3	TRBJ2-2	TRBD2	few	CASSKRGGVLPGELFF	TGTGCCAGCAGCAAACGGGGGGGAGTGTTACCCGGGGAGCTGTTTTTT
TRBV24-1	TRBJ2-7	TRBD1	.	CATNRTGVYEQYF	TGTGCCACCAATAGGACAGGGGTATACGAGCAGTACTTC
TRBV5-1	TRBJ1-1	.	.	CASSLDAEGRPMNTEAFF	TGCGCCAGCAGCTTGGATGCGGAGGGCCGGCCTATGAACACTGAAGCTTTCTTT
TRBV3-1	TRBJ2-1	TRBD2	few	CASSQRAAGVFNEQFF	TGTGCCAGCAGCCAGAGAGCGGCGGGAGTATTTAATGAGCAGTTCTTC
TRBV4-3	TRBJ2-1	.	.	CASSRTKGYYNEQFF	TGCGCCAGCAGCCGGACTAAGGGGTATTACAATGAGCAGTTCTTC
TRBV20-1	TRBJ1-4	.	.	CSARDPAREGEKLFF	TGCAGTGCTAGAGATCCGGCTAGGGAGGGCGAAAAACTGTTTTTT
TRBV7-9	TRBJ1-1	.	.	CASSPRGEAFF	TGTGCCAGCAGCCCTCGGGGGGAAGCTTTCTTT
TRBV3-1	TRBJ1-1	.	.	CASSHTPVNTEAFF	TGTGCCAGCAGCCACACCCCAGTGAACACTGAAGCTTTCTTT
TRBV29-1	TRBJ1-2	TRBD1	many	CSVNRGGSYGYTF	TGCAGCGTCAACAGGGGGGGAAGCTATGGCTACACCTTC
TRBV19	TRBJ2-3	TRBD2	.	CASGQSGGSTDTQYF	TGTGCCAGTGGCCAAAGCGGGGGGAGCACAGATACGCAGTATTTT
TRBV10-3	TRBJ1-4	TRBD1	once	CAIGELQGINEKLFF	TGTGCCATCGGTGAGTTACAGGGGATTAATGAAAAACTGTTTTTT
TRBV27	TRBJ2-7	.	many	CASSFLGSYEQYF	TGTGCCAGCAGTTTTTTAGGCTCCTACGAGCAGTACTTC
TRBV7-8	TRBJ2-4	TRBD2	.	CASSLADRGGKNIQYF	TGTGCCAGCAGCTTAGCGGACCGGGGGGGCAAAAACATTCAGTACTTC
TRBV5-5	TRBJ2-3	TRBD1	many	CASSLSTGSTDTQYF	TGTGCCAGCAGCTTGTCGACAGGGAGCACAGATACGCAGTATTTT
TRBV20-1	TRBJ1-1	.	.	CSALREVGTEAFF	TGCAGTGCGTTAAGGGAGGTAGGCACTGAAGCTTTCTTT
TRBV6-2/TRBV6-3	TRBJ2-2	.	once	CASRNPLGGGRTGELFF	TGTGCCAGCAGGAACCCACTGGGAGGGGGTCGAACCGGGGAGCTGTTTTTT
TRBV11-2	TRBJ2-7	.	.	CASSLVKGETSYEQYF	TGTGCCAGCAGCTTAGTAAAGGGGGAGACCTCCTACGAGCAGTACTTC
TRBV10-3	TRBJ2-7	TRBD1	few	CAISETGGSSYEQYF	TGTGCCATCAGTGAGACAGGGGGGAGCTCCTACGAGCAGTACTTC